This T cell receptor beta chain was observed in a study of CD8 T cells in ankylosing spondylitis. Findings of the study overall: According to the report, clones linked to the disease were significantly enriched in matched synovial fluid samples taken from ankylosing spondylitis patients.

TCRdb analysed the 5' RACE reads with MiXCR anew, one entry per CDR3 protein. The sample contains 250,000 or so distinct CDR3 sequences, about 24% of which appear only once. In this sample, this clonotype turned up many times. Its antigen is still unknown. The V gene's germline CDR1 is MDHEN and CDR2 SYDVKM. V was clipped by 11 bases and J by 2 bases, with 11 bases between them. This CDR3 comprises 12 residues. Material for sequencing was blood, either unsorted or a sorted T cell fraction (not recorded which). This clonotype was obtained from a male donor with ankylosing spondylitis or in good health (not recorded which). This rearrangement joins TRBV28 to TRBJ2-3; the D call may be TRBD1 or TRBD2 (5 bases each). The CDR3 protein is CACLGTTDTQYF. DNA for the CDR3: TGTGCCTGCTTAGGGACCACAGATACGCAGTATTTT.